This T cell receptor (beta chain) derives from a study of cytomegalovirus exposure and HLA in healthy donors. As for the study in general: The approximately 120 validation repertoires, a later analysis reported, used the same platform as the 666 repertoires from the first cohort. Broader study findings: According to the study, around 180 TCR beta chains were cytomegalovirus-associated. The tendency of first-cohort TCR clusters to co-occur in the roughly 120 validation repertoires was identified by a subsequent analysis.

Regarding this clone: Its target is unknown.

Sequencing used immunoSEQ multiplex PCR; TCRdb keeps in-frame clones, though not all of them. This sample has roughly 300,000 clones, with just over 85% found just once. The approximately 120-subject validation cohort, separate from the approximately 630-subject first cohort, included the donors. The length of the CDR3 is 15 residues. The V segment lost 3 bases and the J segment 4 bases; nucleotides outside the gene matches: 6. CDR1 is SGHDT, CDR2 YYEEEE, per germline. The chain couples TRBV5-6 to TRBJ2-7, with 11 nucleotides matching TRBD2. This TCR was recovered from a woman aged 18-29 years in good health and CMV-seronegative. Sequencing was done on a sample of PBMCs. CDR3 in DNA: TGTGCCAGCAGCTATATCGCTAGCGGGGGGTACGAGCAGTACTTC. It codes for CASSYIASGGYEQYF.